The following is a TCR beta chain sequence with its context. What it binds is not known. Trimming pared 6 bases from V and 6 bases from J, leaving 15 bases between. The CDR3 loop spans 14 amino acids. Germline V gene data show CDR1 as WSHSY and CDR2 as SAAADI. Sequencing was performed with immunoSEQ multiplex PCR; in TCRdb, only in-frame clones are kept and a portion is missing. The sample includes roughly 2.5 million clones, 90% to 95% of them seen just once. This sample was taken from a study of shared clonotypes between healthy human individuals. Study-wide findings and caveats: Investigators expected sequencing depth to affect clonotype sharing among donors. In general, naive subsets displayed greater estimated richness than memory subsets did. Genetic and exposure-history diversity was limited by the small donor number. In contrast to clonotypes shared by all four donors, non-shared clonotypes had lower generation probabilities.

The material sequenced was naive CD4+ T cells sorted from blood. Subset denoted: CD45RA+ positively selected. This sequence joins TRBV10-2 and TRBJ2-1; TRBD1 is a possible D gene (8 bases). This receptor was obtained from a man aged 18 to 30 in good health. The CDR3 loop is CASSADREGNEQFF. The CDR3 DNA is TGCGCCAGCAGCGCGGACAGGGAGGGCAATGAGCAGTTCTTC.